The 27 T cell receptor beta chains reported below all come from one sample, sequenced in a study of T-cell reconstitution after alpha-beta-depleted transplantation in children. For TCRbeta, the library was prepared with unique molecular identifiers. One entry per CDR3 protein, called by TCRdb with MiXCR from the PCR reads. The sample comprises over 100,000 distinct CDR3 sequences, approximately 8% of which are singletons, and 16% rests with the top ten. The sample in question was PBMCs, obtained before TCRalphabeta/CD19-depleted stem cell transplant. All receptors come from a boy aged 2 to 10 with acute lymphoblastic leukemia, due to receive a stem cell transplant.

This clonotype came up many times. V usage is TRBV20-1 and J usage is TRBJ2-7, with D perhaps TRBD2 (6 bases). Germline assignment: CDR1 DFQATT and CDR2 SNEGSKA (reference sequence). V lost 4 bases, J lost 2 bases, and 18 bases lay in between. The CDR3 covers 15 residues. The CDR3 nucleotides read TGCAGTGCTATGTCCCCGGGACTGGGAACCTACGAGCAGTACTTC. Protein product: CSAMSPGLGTYEQYF.

This clonotype was counted only a few times. This chain uses TRBV5-1 with TRBJ2-5; D is undetermined. CDR3 length equals 14 residues. V lost 0 bases to trimming and J lost 4 bases, with 10 bases between them. Germline V CDR1 and CDR2: SGHRS, YFSETQ. The CDR3 bases are TGCGCCAGCAGCTTGGGCTCAGGCGTAGAGACCCAGTACTTC. It specifies CASSLGSGVETQYF.

The chain uses TRBV20-1 and TRBJ2-1; 9 bases map to TRBD2. From germline, CDR1 is DFQATT and CDR2 SNEGSKA (reference sequence). Losses at the gene ends were 1 base for V and 6 bases for J; bases not matched to a gene: 10. The CDR3 spans 16 residues. CDR3 DNA sequence: TGCAGTGCTAGAGGGAATATGGCGGGGGGGCTCAATGAGCAGTTCTTC. As protein: CSARGNMAGGLNEQFF.

This chain uses TRBV9 with TRBJ2-2, with 8 bases matching TRBD2. J gave up 4 bases and V 3 bases, and 8 bases lay outside the gene matches. The germline V gene has CDR1 SGDLS and CDR2 YYNGEE. This CDR3 is 16 amino acids long. DNA for the CDR3: TGTGCCAGCAGCGCCCTCGGGGGGGCACGCACCGGGGAGCTGTTTTTT. It codes for CASSALGGARTGELFF.

Concerning this clonotype: This could be a read error, since a much larger clone is one nucleotide away. The V call is TRBV7-2, the J call TRBJ1-2; 8 positions match TRBD1. The CDR3 runs to 13 residues. From germline, CDR1 is SGHTA and CDR2 FQGNSA. CDR3 loop: CVSSPTGGNGYTF. DNA for the CDR3: TGTGTCAGCAGCCCTACAGGGGGGAATGGCTACACCTTC.

This clonotype came up a few times. The V gene is TRBV4-2, the J gene TRBJ2-3; possible D gene TRBD1, 5 bases. Germline CDR1 LGHNA, CDR2 YNFKEQ. This CDR3 is built from 16 residues. Trimming took 0 bases from V and 1 from J, leaving 11 bases between them. The CDR3 region has the DNA TGTGCCAGCAGCCAAGAAAGGGGTTCGGGCACAGATACGCAGTATTTT. It translates to CASSQERGSGTDTQYF.

This clonotype was seen a few times. This chain links TRBV7-9 with TRBJ2-7; the D gene is possibly TRBD2 (7 bases). The CDR3 loop spans 15 amino acids. Germline V gives CDR1 SEHNR, CDR2 FQNEAQ (reference sequence). Trimming removed 5 bases from V and 11 bases from J, with 25 bases in between. CDR3 sequence (DNA): TGTGCCAGCAGCCCGGGGGAGGGTTTCTTGAAGGGGGAGTACTTC. Its protein product is CASSPGEGFLKGEYF.

This clonotype has ten or more counts. V usage is TRBV10-2 and J usage is TRBJ2-3; unclear D gene. The length of the CDR3 is 13 residues. Between the trimmed V and J ends, which lost 0 bases and 3 bases, there was a span of 4 bases. CDR1 is WSHSY, CDR2 SAAADI, per germline. DNA for the CDR3: TGCGCCAGCAGTGAGTCGGAAACAGATACGCAGTATTTT. This sequence encodes CASSESETDTQYF.

This clonotype was counted between two and nine times. The genes are TRBV7-9 and TRBJ2-3; D is possibly TRBD1 (5 bases). This CDR3 region has 15 residues. Trimming removed 3 bases at V and 2 bases at J, with 12 bases between. CDR1 and CDR2 (germline): SEHNR, FQNEAQ (reference sequence). CDR3 region: CASSLGPTITDTQYF. The DNA of the CDR3 is TGTGCCAGCAGCTTGGGGCCTACCATCACAGATACGCAGTATTTT. Complete variable domain (other parts from reference TRBV7-9 and TRBJ2-3): DTGVSQNPRHKITKRGQNVTFRCDPISEHNRLYWYRQTLGQGPEFLTYFQNEAQLEKSRLLSDRFSAERPKGSFSTLEIQRTEQGDSAMYLCASSLGPTITDTQYFGPGTRLTVL.

This clonotype has at least ten counts. The chain couples TRBV29-1 to TRBJ1-2, with a weak D call TRBD1 (5 bases). The CDR3 totals 11 residues. The germline CDR1 and CDR2 sequences are SQVTM and ANQGSEA. The V gene lost 7 bases and the J gene lost 5 bases, with 11 bases spanning the gap. CDR3 DNA sequence: TGCAGCGATGGGACGGAATATGGCTACACCTTC. Its protein product is CSDGTEYGYTF.

This clonotype was observed many times. The rearrangement uses TRBV24-1 and TRBJ2-2; D is undetermined. V lost 6 bases, J lost 4 bases, and 8 bases lay in between. The germline V gene encodes CDR1 KGHDR and CDR2 SFDVKD. This CDR3 is built from 13 residues. The CDR3 loop is CATSQSSTGELFF. The CDR3 DNA reads TGTGCCACCAGTCAATCATCCACCGGGGAGCTGTTTTTT.

This clonotype came up many times. The CDR3 here is CASSPSGRQETQYF. The DNA for the CDR3 is TGTGCCAGCAGCCCTTCCGGACGTCAAGAGACCCAGTACTTC. This chain uses TRBV7-9 with TRBJ2-5, with unresolved D. Per the germline V gene, CDR1 is SEHNR and CDR2 is FQNEAQ (reference sequence). The V gene lost 5 bases and the J gene lost 2 bases, with 12 bases spanning the gap. The CDR3 sequence is 14 residues long.

This clonotype was picked up many times. The chain combines TRBV29-1 with TRBJ1-1; no clear D gene. The CDR3 has 13 amino acids. CDR1 and CDR2 (germline): SQVTM, ANQGSEA. V gave up 0 bases and J gave up 3 bases, with 8 bases separating them. The CDR3 reads CSVEDGSYTEAFF. In nucleotides, the CDR3 is TGCAGCGTTGAAGATGGAAGCTACACTGAAGCTTTCTTT. Supplemented by reference TRBV29-1 and TRBJ1-1, the full variable domain reads SAVISQKPSRDICQRGTSLTIQCQVDSQVTMMFWYRQQPGQSLTLIATANQGSEATYESGFVIDKFPISRPNLTFSTLTVSNMSPEDSSIYLCSVEDGSYTEAFFGQGTRLTVV.

Comments on this clonotype: At one of its ends the junction is not consistent with the germline gene, which may arise from a read error. The DNA for the CDR3 is TGTGTCAGCAGCTTTAGCCCAGGGATGAACACTGAAGCTTTCTTT. Translated, it gives CVSSFSPGMNTEAFF. This sequence joins TRBV5-5 and TRBJ1-1; a weak D match, TRBD1 (5 bases). The V gene's germline CDR1 is SGHKS and CDR2 YYEKEE (reference sequence). The CDR3 is made up of 15 amino acids.

This clonotype was detected many times. The chain links TRBV27 to TRBJ2-7; the D gene could be TRBD1 or TRBD2 (5 bases each). The V and J ends lost 2 bases and 6 bases respectively, with 20 bases between them. This CDR3 has 16 residues. Germline V gives CDR1 MNHEY, CDR2 SMNVEV (reference sequence). The CDR3 bases are TGTGCCAGCAGTTTACGGGGACCGGCTGGGATCTTCGAGCAGTACTTC. It specifies CASSLRGPAGIFEQYF.

At least ten counts were recorded for this clonotype. The chain carries TRBV28 and TRBJ1-4; 7 bases are shared with TRBD1. From germline, CDR1 is MDHEN and CDR2 SYDVKM. V gave up 2 bases and J gave up 1 base; unmatched junction bases: 4. CDR3 length: 16 amino acids. This CDR3 is CASSLRGRRTNEKLFF. The DNA of the CDR3 is TGTGCCAGCAGTTTAAGGGGGCGCCGAACTAATGAAAAACTGTTTTTT.

This clonotype has more than one count but fewer than ten. This chain links TRBV12-3 or TRBV12-4 with TRBJ2-4, with 7 bases aligning to TRBD1. This CDR3 is 16 amino acids long. V shed 6 bases and J 1 base; nucleotides not matched to a gene: 9. The CDR3, as DNA: TGTGCCAGCAGATCGACAGGGAATATGGCCAAAAACATTCAGTACTTC. As protein: CASRSTGNMAKNIQYF.

This chain links TRBV29-1 with TRBJ2-1; no clear D. V gave up 7 bases and J gave up 0 bases, with 10 bases separating them. This CDR3 region has 13 residues. Germline values: CDR1 SQVTM, CDR2 ANQGSEA. Here the CDR3 reads CSAPKSSYNEQFF. Written as DNA, the CDR3 is TGCAGCGCTCCTAAGAGCTCCTACAATGAGCAGTTCTTC.

This clonotype came up a few times. The chain has TRBV12-3 or TRBV12-4 and TRBJ1-2, with 7 bases that match TRBD1. This CDR3 comprises 14 residues. Trimming cost V 4 bases and J 4 bases; bases outside gene matches: 6. The CDR3 DNA follows: TGTGCCAGCAGTTCCCTCGGGACAGCCTATGGCTACACCTTC. Its protein product is CASSSLGTAYGYTF.

Ten or more counts support this clonotype. The gene calls are TRBV7-3 and TRBJ2-3; 8 bases align to TRBD2. Looked up from germline, CDR1 is SGHTA and CDR2 is FQGTGA. This CDR3 comprises 14 residues. V lost 5 bases to trimming and J lost 6 bases; unmatched junction nucleotides: 7. The CDR3 region is CASSRGGGLDTQYF. The DNA for the CDR3 is TGTGCCAGCAGCCGGGGCGGGGGGCTGGATACGCAGTATTTT.

This clonotype was seen only a few times. V is TRBV7-7 and J is TRBJ2-3; the D gene could be TRBD1 or TRBD2 (6 bases each). V lost 1 base and J 1 base, leaving 12 bases between the germline ends. CDR3 length equals 16 residues. Germline assignment: CDR1 SSHAT and CDR2 FNYEAQ (reference sequence). CDR3 sequence reads: CASSLGRGRGTDTQYF. For the CDR3, the DNA is TGTGCCAGCAGCTTAGGTCGGGGGCGCGGCACAGATACGCAGTATTTT.

This clonotype was seen repeatedly, ten times or more. The chain joins TRBV6-4 to TRBJ1-3; 8 nucleotides align to TRBD1. V dropped 5 bases and J dropped 4; count of bases not matched to a gene: 7. The CDR3 covers 15 residues. Germline-derived CDR1 and CDR2 are MRHNA and SNTAGT. The CDR3 nucleotides are TGTGCCAGCAGTACTCAGGGGGCGCCGGGAAACACCATATATTTT. Protein: CASSTQGAPGNTIYF.

This clonotype was seen ten or more times. The chain is built from TRBV5-1 and TRBJ2-1; 10 positions agree with TRBD2. Trimming removed 3 bases from V and 6 bases from J; junction bases left unmatched: 6. Germline V CDR1 and CDR2: SGHRS, YFSETQ. This CDR3 spans 15 amino acids. The CDR3 bases are TGCGCCAGCAGCTGGACTAGCGGCCTTGGCAATGAGCAGTTCTTC. This encodes CASSWTSGLGNEQFF.

This clonotype was found many times. This rearrangement joins TRBV6-4 to TRBJ2-2, with D possibly TRBD1 on 6 matching bases. Germline V gene sequence: CDR1 MRHNA, CDR2 SNTAGT. V gave up 3 bases and J gave up 8 bases, with 10 bases separating them. This CDR3 is 13 amino acids long. The CDR3 DNA sequence: TGTGCCAGCAGTGAATCAGACAGGGGGGAGCTGTTTTTT. Translated, it gives CASSESDRGELFF.

This clonotype was seen repeatedly, ten times or more. This chain connects TRBV4-1 to TRBJ1-3; 11 bases are a match to TRBD1. V dropped 1 base and J dropped 2; count of bases not matched to a gene: 1. This CDR3 is built from 16 residues. Germline-derived CDR1 and CDR2 are MGHRA and YSYEKL. The CDR3 DNA is TGCGCCAGCAGCCAAGTGGGACAGGGGGCTGGAAACACCATATATTTT. Translation gives CASSQVGQGAGNTIYF.

This clonotype came up many times. CDR3 nucleotide sequence: TGTGCCAGCAGCCTGGTTGAAGTCGTTGCAGGTACCCAGTATTTT. This codes for CASSLVEVVAGTQYF. The gene calls are TRBV7-2 and TRBJ2-3; D is undetermined. The CDR3 is 15 residues long. V lost 5 bases and J 12 bases, leaving 24 bases between the germline ends. CDR1 and CDR2 (germline): SGHTA, FQGNSA.

This rearrangement joins TRBV29-1 to TRBJ2-1; 7 bases align to TRBD1. CDR1 is SQVTM and CDR2 is ANQGSEA in the germline V gene. The V segment lost 5 bases and the J segment 4 bases; nucleotides outside the gene matches: 2. There are 12 residues in the CDR3. The CDR3 DNA follows: TGCAGCGTTCAGACAGGGTACAATGAGCAGTTCTTC. The encoded protein is CSVQTGYNEQFF.